This TCR beta chain was retrieved from a study of blood T cell repertoires in COVID-19. Study-level background: The study drew acute and convalescent COVID-19 samples from the United States, Italy and Spain. Nucleic acid was either cDNA or gDNA, and it came from T cells, B-cell-depleted T cells, or PBMCs.

Methods used by the authors: Amplification of reference gene primers was used by the study to estimate nucleated cell counts. The repertoire was sequenced with immunoSEQ multiplex PCR; TCRdb's copy has only in-frame clones and lacks some. D and trimming come from the DNA, and the V and J calls and clone size come from that table. The repertoire consists of 70,000 to 95,000 clones, with approximately 80% occurring once and the leading ten covering approximately 13%. Per the germline V gene, CDR1 is SGHRS and CDR2 is YFSETQ. The V end was cut by 1 base, the J end by 2 bases, with 12 bases between. The CDR3 contains 15 residues.

This TCR was sampled from a human donor in a cohort sampled during active COVID-19. The material sequenced was peripheral blood. V is TRBV5-1 and J is TRBJ1-1, with no clear D. DNA of the CDR3: TGCGCCAGCAGCTTGTTTGCAGGTCCTAACACTGAAGCTTTCTTT. Amino acid sequence: CASSLFAGPNTEAFF.